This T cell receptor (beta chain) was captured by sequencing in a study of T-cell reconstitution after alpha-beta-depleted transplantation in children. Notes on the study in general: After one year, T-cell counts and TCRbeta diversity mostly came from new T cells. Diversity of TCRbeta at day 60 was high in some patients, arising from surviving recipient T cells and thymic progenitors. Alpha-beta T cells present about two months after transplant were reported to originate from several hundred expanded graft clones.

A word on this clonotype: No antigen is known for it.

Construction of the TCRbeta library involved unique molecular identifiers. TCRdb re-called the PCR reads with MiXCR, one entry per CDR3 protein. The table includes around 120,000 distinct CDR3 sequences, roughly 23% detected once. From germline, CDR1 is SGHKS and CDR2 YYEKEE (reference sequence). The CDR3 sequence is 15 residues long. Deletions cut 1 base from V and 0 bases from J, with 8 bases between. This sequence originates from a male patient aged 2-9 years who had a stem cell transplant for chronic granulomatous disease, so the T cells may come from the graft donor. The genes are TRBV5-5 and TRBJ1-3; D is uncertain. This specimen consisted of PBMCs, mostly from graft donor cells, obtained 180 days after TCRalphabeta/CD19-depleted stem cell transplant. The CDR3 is CASSLSVLSGNTIYF. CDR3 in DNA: TGTGCCAGCAGCTTGTCAGTCCTCTCTGGAAACACCATATATTTT.